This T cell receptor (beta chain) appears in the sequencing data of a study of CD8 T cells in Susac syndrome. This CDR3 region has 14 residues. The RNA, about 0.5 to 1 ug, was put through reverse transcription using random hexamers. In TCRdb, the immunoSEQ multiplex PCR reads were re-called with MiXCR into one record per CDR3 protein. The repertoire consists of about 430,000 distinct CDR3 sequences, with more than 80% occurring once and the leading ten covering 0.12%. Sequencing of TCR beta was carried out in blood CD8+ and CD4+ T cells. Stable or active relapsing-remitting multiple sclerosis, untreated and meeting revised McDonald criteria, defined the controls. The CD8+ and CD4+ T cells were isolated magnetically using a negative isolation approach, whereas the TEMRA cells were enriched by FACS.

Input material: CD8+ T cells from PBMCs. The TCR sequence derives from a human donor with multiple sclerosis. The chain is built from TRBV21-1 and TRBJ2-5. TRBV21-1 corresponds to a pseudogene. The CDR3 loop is CASSQRDLEETQYF. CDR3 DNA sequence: TGTGCCAGCAGCCAAAGGGACCTGGAGGAGACCCAGTACTTC.